This T cell receptor (beta chain) is drawn from a study of blood T cell repertoires in COVID-19. Produced via immunoSEQ multiplex PCR; TCRdb's table is partial and in-frame only. The sample lists 240,000 or so clones, around 85% occurring once. Trimming removed 5 bases at V and 0 bases at J, with 7 bases between. CDR1 and CDR2 from the germline V gene are LNHDA and SQIVND (reference sequence). The CDR3 is 14 residues long. The source material was PBMCs or T cells enriched from blood (not recorded which). The chain combines TRBV19 with TRBJ1-4; D gene ambiguous. The receptor was derived from a woman in her 40s with acute COVID-19. The chain's CDR3 is CASSETATNEKLFF. The CDR3 DNA sequence: TGTGCCAGTAGTGAGACTGCAACTAATGAAAAACTGTTTTTT.